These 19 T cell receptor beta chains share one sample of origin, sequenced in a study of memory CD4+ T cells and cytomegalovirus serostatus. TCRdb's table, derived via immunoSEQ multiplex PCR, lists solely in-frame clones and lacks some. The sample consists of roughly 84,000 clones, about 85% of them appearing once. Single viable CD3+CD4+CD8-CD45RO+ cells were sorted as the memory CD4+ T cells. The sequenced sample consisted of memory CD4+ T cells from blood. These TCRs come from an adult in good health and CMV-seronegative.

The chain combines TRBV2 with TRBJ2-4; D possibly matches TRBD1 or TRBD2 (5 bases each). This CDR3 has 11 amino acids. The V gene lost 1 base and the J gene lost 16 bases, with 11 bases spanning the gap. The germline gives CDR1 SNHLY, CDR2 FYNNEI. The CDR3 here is CASSEVGTPYF. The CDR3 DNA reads TGTGCCAGCAGTGAAGTGGGGACGCCTTACTTC. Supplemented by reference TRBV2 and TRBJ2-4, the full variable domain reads EPEVTQTPSHQVTQMGQEVILRCVPISNHLYFYWYRQILGQKVEFLVSFYNNEISEKSEIFDDQFSVERPDGSNFTLKIRSTKLEDSAMYFCASSEVGTPYFGAGTRLSVL.

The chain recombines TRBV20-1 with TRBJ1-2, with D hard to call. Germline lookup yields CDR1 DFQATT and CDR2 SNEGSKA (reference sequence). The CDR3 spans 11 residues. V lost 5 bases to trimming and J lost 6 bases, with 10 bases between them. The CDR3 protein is CSAYFGNGYTF. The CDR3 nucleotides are TGCAGTGCTTACTTCGGGAATGGCTACACCTTC.

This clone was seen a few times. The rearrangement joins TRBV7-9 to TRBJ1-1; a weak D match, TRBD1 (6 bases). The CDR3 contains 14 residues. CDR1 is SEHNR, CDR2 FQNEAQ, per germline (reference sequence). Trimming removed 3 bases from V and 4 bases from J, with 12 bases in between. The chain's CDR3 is CASSFLRGRTEAFF. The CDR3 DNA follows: TGTGCCAGCAGCTTTTTGCGGGGGCGCACTGAAGCTTTCTTT.

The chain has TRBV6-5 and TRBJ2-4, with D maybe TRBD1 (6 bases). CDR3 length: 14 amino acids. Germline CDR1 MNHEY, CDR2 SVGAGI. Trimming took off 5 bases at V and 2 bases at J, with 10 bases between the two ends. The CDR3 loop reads CASSLRDTKNIQYF. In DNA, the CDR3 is TGTGCCAGCAGTCTCCGGGACACCAAAAACATTCAGTACTTC.

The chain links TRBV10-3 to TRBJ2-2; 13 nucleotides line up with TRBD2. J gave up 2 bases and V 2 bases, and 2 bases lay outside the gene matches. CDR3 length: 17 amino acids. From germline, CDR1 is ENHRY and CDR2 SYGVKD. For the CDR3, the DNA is TGTGCCATCAGTGAGACTAGCGGGGGGGCAAACACCGGGGAGCTGTTTTTT. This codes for CAISETSGGANTGELFF.

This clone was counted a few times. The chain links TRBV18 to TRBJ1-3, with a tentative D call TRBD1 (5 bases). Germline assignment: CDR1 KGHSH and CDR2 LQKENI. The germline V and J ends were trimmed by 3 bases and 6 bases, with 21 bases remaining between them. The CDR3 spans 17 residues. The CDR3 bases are TGTGCCAGCTCACCGCGTCCCGGGACCCAGGGACTAAACACCATATATTTT. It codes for CASSPRPGTQGLNTIYF.

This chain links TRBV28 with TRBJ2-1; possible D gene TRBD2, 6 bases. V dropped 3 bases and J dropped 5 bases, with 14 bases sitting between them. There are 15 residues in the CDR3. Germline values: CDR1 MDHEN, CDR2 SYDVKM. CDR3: CASSFSGDFNNEQFF. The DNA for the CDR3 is TGTGCCAGCAGTTTCTCGGGGGATTTCAACAATGAGCAGTTCTTC.

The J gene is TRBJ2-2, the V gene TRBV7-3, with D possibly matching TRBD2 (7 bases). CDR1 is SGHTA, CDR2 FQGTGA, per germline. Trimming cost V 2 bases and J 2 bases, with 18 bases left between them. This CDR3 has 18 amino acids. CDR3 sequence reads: CASSLSGGAPSNTGELFF. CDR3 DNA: TGTGCCAGCAGCTTATCGGGGGGCGCCCCGTCTAACACCGGGGAGCTGTTTTTT.

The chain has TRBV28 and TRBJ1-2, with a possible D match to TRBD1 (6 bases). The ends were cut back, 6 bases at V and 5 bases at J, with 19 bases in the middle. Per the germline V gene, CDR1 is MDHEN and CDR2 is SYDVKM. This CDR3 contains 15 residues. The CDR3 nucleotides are TGTGCCAGCAGAGACGGACAGCCAAAGGGGTATGGCTACACCTTC. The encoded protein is CASRDGQPKGYGYTF.

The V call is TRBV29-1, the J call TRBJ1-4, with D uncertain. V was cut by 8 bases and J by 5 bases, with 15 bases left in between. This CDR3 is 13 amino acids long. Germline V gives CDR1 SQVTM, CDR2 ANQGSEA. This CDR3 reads CSTSDGPNEKLFF. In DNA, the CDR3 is TGCAGCACCTCGGACGGCCCCAATGAAAAACTGTTTTTT.

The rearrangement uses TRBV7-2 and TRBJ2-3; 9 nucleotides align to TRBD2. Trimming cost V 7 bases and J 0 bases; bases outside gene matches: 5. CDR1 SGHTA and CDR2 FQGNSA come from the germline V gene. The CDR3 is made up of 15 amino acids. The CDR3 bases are TGTGCCAGCAACCGCCTAGCGGGGAGCACAGATACGCAGTATTTT. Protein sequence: CASNRLAGSTDTQYF.

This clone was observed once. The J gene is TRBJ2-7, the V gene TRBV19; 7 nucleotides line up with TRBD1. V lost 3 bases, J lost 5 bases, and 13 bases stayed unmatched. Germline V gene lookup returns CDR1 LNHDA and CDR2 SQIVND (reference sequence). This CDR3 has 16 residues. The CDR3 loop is CASSIARRTGGHEQYF. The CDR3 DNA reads TGTGCCAGTAGTATTGCGCGAAGGACAGGTGGCCACGAGCAGTACTTC.

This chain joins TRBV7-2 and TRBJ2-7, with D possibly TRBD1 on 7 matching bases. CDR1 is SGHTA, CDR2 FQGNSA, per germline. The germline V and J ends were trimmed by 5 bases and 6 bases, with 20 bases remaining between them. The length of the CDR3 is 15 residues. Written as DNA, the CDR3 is TGTGCCAGCAGCCCAGGGGGGCAGGGCGCGGCCGAGCAGTACTTC. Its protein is CASSPGGQGAAEQYF.

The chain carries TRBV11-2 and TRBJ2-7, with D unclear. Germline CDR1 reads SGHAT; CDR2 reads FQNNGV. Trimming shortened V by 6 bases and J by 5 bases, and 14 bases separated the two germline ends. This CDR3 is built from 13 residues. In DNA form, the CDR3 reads TGTGCCAGCAGGGCGACTGGCTTCGACGAGCAGTACTTC. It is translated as CASRATGFDEQYF.

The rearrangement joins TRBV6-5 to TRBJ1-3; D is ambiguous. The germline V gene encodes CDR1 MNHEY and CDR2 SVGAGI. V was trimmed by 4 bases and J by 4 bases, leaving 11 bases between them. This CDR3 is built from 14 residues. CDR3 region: CASSSALFGNTIYF. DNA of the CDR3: TGTGCCAGCAGTTCCGCTTTATTCGGAAACACCATATATTTT.

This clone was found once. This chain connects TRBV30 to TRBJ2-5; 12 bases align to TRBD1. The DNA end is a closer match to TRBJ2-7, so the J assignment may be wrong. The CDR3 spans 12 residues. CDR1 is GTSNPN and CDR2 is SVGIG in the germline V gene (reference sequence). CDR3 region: CAWGTGGGEQYF. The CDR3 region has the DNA TGTGCCTGGGGGACAGGGGGCGGCGAGCAGTACTTC.

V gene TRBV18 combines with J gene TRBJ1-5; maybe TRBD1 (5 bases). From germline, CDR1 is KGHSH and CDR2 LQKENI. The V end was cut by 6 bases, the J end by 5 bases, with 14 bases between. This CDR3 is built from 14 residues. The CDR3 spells CASSPAGQDQPQHF. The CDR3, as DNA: TGTGCCAGCTCCCCCGCGGGGCAGGATCAGCCCCAGCATTTT.

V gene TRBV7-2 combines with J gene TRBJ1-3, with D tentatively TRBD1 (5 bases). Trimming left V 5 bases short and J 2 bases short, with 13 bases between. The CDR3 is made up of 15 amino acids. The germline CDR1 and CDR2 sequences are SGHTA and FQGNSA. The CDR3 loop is CASSRGAVPGNTIYF. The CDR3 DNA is TGTGCCAGCAGCCGCGGGGCCGTTCCTGGAAACACCATATATTTT.

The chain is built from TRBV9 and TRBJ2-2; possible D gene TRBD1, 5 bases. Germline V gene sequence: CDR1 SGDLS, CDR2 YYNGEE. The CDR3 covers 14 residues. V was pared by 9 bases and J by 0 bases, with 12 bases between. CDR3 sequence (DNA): TGTGCCACCCAGGGCCAATCGAACACCGGGGAGCTGTTTTTT. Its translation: CATQGQSNTGELFF.